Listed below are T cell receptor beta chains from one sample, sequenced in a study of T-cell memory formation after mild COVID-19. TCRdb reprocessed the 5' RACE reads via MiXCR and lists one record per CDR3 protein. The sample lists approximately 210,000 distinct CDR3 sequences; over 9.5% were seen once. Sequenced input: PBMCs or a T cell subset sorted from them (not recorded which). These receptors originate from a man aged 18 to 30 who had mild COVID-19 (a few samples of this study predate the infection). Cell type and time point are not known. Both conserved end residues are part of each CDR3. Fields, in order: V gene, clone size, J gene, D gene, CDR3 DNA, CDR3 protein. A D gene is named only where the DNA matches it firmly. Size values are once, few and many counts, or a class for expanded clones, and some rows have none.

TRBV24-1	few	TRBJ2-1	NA	TGTGCCACCAGTGATTTGGGTTACAGGCAGCAGTTCTTC	CATSDLGYRQQFF
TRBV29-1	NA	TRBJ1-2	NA	TGCAGCGTTGACGGGCTTAACTATGGCTACACCTTC	CSVDGLNYGYTF
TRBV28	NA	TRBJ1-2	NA	TGTGCCAGCAGTATGGGCCACTCCAGAGGCTACACCTTC	CASSMGHSRGYTF
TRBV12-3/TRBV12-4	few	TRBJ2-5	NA	TGTGCCAGCAGTTTTACCCAACAGCAGACCCAGTACTTC	CASSFTQQQTQYF
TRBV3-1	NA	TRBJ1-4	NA	TGTGCCAGCAGCCTCGGGGCAGGGGTCGGAAAACTGTTTTTT	CASSLGAGVGKLFF
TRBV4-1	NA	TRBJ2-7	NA	TGCGCCAGCAGCCAGACCGCGTCAGAATCTTACTACGAGCAGTACTTC	CASSQTASESYYEQYF
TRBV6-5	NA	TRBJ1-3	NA	TGTGCCAGCAGTTACTCAGGGGGTGCTGGAAACACCATATATTTT	CASSYSGGAGNTIYF
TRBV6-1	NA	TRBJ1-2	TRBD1	TGTGCCAGCAGTGCAGGGACAGGGGACTATGGCTACACCTTC	CASSAGTGDYGYTF
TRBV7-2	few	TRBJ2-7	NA	TGTGCCAGCAGCTGGACCCACGAGGACGAGCAGTACTTC	CASSWTHEDEQYF
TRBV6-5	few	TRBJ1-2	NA	TGTGCCAGCAGTTACTCTACCGAGGGGACCGGCTATGGCTACACCTTC	CASSYSTEGTGYGYTF
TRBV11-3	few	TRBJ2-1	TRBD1	TGTGCCAGCAGCGCACGTCAGACAGGGGGGCACAATGAGCAGTTCTTC	CASSARQTGGHNEQFF
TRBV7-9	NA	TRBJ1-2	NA	TGTGCCAGCAGCTTGAACCCCAACTATGGCTACACCTTC	CASSLNPNYGYTF
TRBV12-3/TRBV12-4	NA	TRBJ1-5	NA	TGTGCCAGCACCCCGGACGCATATAGCAATCAGCCCCAGCATTTT	CASTPDAYSNQPQHF
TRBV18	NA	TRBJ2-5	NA	TGTGCCAGCTCACCCCGGGCTTCCGGGGAAGAGACCCAGTACTTC	CASSPRASGEETQYF
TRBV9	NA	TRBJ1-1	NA	TGTGCCAGCAGCCCCCAGAGGACTAACACTGAAGCTTTCTTT	CASSPQRTNTEAFF
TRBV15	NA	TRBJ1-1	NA	TGTGCCACCAGCAGAGACCCCACGGGGGAAATCGGTTTCTTT	CATSRDPTGEIGFF
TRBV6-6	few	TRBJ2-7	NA	TGTGCCAGCAGCACGCGGGGTTCCTACGAGCAGTACTTC	CASSTRGSYEQYF
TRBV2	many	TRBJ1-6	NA	TGTGCCAGCAATCCACCTCCCTCCTATAATTCACCCCTCCACTTT	CASNPPPSYNSPLHF
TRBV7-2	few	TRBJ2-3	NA	TGTGCCAGCAGCTTAGCGGGTCGGGTCACAGATACGCAGTATTTT	CASSLAGRVTDTQYF
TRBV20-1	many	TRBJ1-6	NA	TGCAGTGCTAGCCATAATTCACCCCTCCACTTT	CSASHNSPLHF
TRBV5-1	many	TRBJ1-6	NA	TGCGCCAGCAGCTTGGTTCCCCTTCCTTCACCCCTCCACTTT	CASSLVPLPSPLHF
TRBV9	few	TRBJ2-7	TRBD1	TGTGCCAGCAGCGTCTCCGGGACAGGGGGTTACGAGCAGTACTTC	CASSVSGTGGYEQYF
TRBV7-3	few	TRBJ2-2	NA	TGTGCCAGCAGCCGAAACGGGGGTGGCACCGGGGAGCTGTTTTTT	CASSRNGGGTGELFF
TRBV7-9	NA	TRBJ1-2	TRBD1	TGTGCCAGCAGAACTCATCAGGGGGAAGGCTACACCTTC	CASRTHQGEGYTF
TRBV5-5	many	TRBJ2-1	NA	TGTGCCAGCAGCCTCCGGGACGCGGAGAAATTCTTC	CASSLRDAEKFF
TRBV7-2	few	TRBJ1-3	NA	TGTGCCAGCAGCTTAGCGCTAATATACGGAAACACCATATATTTT	CASSLALIYGNTIYF
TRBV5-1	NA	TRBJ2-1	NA	TGCTCCAGCAGCTCGGACAGCTACAATGAGCAGTTCTTC	CSSSSDSYNEQFF
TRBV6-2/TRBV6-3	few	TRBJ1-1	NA	TGCCACCCGCACCCTCCGGGGCGGGATAAAGCTTTCTTT	CHPHPPGRDKAFF
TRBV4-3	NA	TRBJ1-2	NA	TGCGCCAGCAGCCATAGTCCACCTTCAGCCACTGGCTACACCTTC	CASSHSPPSATGYTF
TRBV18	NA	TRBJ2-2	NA	TGTGCCAGCTCACCTGCCCAGGGAAACACCGGGGAGCTGTTTTTT	CASSPAQGNTGELFF
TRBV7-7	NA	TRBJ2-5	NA	TGTGCTAGCAGCTTAAGGGGTTCGGAGACCCAGTACTTC	CASSLRGSETQYF
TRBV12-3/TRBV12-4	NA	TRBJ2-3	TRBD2	TGTGCCAGCAGTCTGTTAGCGGGGGCCACCAGAGATACGCAGTATTTT	CASSLLAGATRDTQYF
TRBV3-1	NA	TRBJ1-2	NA	TGTGCCAGCAGCCAAGAGAAGGGGACCTATGGCTACACCTTC	CASSQEKGTYGYTF
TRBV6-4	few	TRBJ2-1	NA	TGTGCCAGCACTATAGAGGTCGGTCCTGAGCAGTTCTTC	CASTIEVGPEQFF
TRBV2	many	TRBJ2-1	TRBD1	TGTGCCAGCAAGGTCGGACAGGGAGCCTACAATGAGCAGTTCTTC	CASKVGQGAYNEQFF
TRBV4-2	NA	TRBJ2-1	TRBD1	TGTGCCAGCAGCCAAGGCGAGACAGGGGAACATGAGCAGTTCTTC	CASSQGETGEHEQFF
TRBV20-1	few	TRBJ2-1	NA	TGCAGTGCTAGAGATCCCAGGCTCGATGAGCAGTTCTTC	CSARDPRLDEQFF
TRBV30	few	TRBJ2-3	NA	TGTGCCTGGAACGGGGGTGGGACAGATACGCAGTATTTT	CAWNGGGTDTQYF
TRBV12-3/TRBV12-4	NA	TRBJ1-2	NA	TGTGCCAGCAGTGTAGGACCGACCTATGGCTACACCTTC	CASSVGPTYGYTF